This entry lists 27 T cell receptor beta chains sequenced from one sample in a study of blood T cells in healthy people across ages. Using a J-beta primer mix together with a sample-barcoded 5' primer, a second PCR was run for about 7 to 12 cycles. MiXCR, run by TCRdb on the 5' RACE reads, gives a single entry per CDR3 protein. Among around 800,000 distinct CDR3 sequences, around half were seen once, and the ten largest hold approximately 41%. Sequences were obtained from blood. The source of these receptors is a man older than 75 in good health.

This clonotype was found many times. The CDR3 DNA is TGTGCCAGCAGCCGCGGGACAGCGACCTCCTATGGCTACACCTTC. Translating gives CASSRGTATSYGYTF. The rearrangement uses TRBV4-2 and TRBJ1-2; 7 bases line up with TRBD1. The CDR3 is 15 amino acids. Germline V CDR1 and CDR2: LGHNA, YNFKEQ. With 4 bases clipped from V and 4 bases from J, the junction kept 9 bases outside the gene matches.

The chain combines TRBV20-1 with TRBJ1-5; 7 bases are a match to TRBD1. The V segment lost 1 base and the J segment 4 bases; nucleotides outside the gene matches: 10. This CDR3 spans 16 amino acids. The V gene's germline CDR1 is DFQATT and CDR2 SNEGSKA (reference sequence). The CDR3 here is CSARGTGWDRNQPQHF. The CDR3 bases are TGCAGTGCTAGAGGTACCGGGTGGGACAGAAATCAGCCCCAGCATTTT.

The V and J genes are TRBV20-1 and TRBJ1-5; TRBD1 aligns across 7 bases. V lost 6 bases to trimming and J lost 2 bases; unmatched junction nucleotides: 4. Germline-derived CDR1 and CDR2 are DFQATT and SNEGSKA (reference sequence). The CDR3 loop spans 13 amino acids. The CDR3 sequence: CSAAGTGNQPQHF. The DNA of the CDR3 is TGCAGTGCAGCCGGGACAGGCAATCAGCCCCAGCATTTT.

This chain uses TRBV29-1 with TRBJ2-3, with a possible D match to TRBD1 (6 bases). V was pared by 4 bases and J by 1 base, with 9 bases between. CDR1 and CDR2 from the germline V gene are SQVTM and ANQGSEA. The CDR3 covers 13 residues. CDR3: CSVGGLGTDTQYF. CDR3 in DNA: TGCAGCGTTGGGGGGCTAGGCACAGATACGCAGTATTTT.

The genes are TRBV20-1 and TRBJ1-3; a weak D match, TRBD1 (5 bases). Trimming cost V 0 bases and J 0 bases, with 21 bases left between them. Germline CDR1 DFQATT, CDR2 SNEGSKA (reference sequence). CDR3 length: 19 amino acids. The CDR3, as DNA: TGCAGTGCTAGAGATGGCTTCCCGGGACGGACGAACTCTGGAAACACCATATATTTT. Its translation: CSARDGFPGRTNSGNTIYF.

The chain carries TRBV29-1 and TRBJ2-2, with D perhaps TRBD1 (6 bases). Between the trimmed V and J ends, which lost 6 bases and 0 bases, there was a span of 8 bases. CDR1 SQVTM and CDR2 ANQGSEA come from the germline V gene. The CDR3 is made up of 13 amino acids. CDR3 amino acids: CSVGDTNTGELFF. In DNA, the CDR3 is TGCAGCGTAGGGGACACGAACACCGGGGAGCTGTTTTTT.

The CDR3: CSVEPGYNEQYF. In nucleotides, the CDR3 is TGCAGCGTTGAACCCGGTTACAATGAGCAGTACTTC. This rearrangement joins TRBV29-1 to TRBJ2-7; D is uncertain. The germline CDR1 and CDR2 sequences are SQVTM and ANQGSEA. With 2 bases removed from V and 7 bases from J, the gap between germline ends came to 12 bases. The CDR3 runs to 12 residues.

V usage is TRBV24-1 and J usage is TRBJ2-1; 9 bases agree with TRBD2. The germline V gene has CDR1 KGHDR and CDR2 SFDVKD. J lost 5 bases, V lost 1 base, and 5 bases had no gene match. This CDR3 contains 16 residues. The CDR3: CATSDFGREGHNEQFF. CDR3 sequence (DNA): TGTGCCACCAGTGATTTCGGGCGGGAGGGCCACAATGAGCAGTTCTTC.

J is TRBJ1-6 and V is TRBV27, with unresolved D. This CDR3 comprises 12 residues. Trimming pared 8 bases from V and 9 bases from J, leaving 11 bases between. Germline V gene sequence: CDR1 MNHEY, CDR2 SMNVEV (reference sequence). CDR3 loop: CASGIPRSPLHF. In DNA, the CDR3 is TGTGCCAGCGGAATTCCCCGTTCACCCCTCCACTTT.

The chain recombines TRBV20-1 with TRBJ2-1; 11 bases line up with TRBD2. Germline V CDR1 and CDR2: DFQATT, SNEGSKA (reference sequence). Trimming removed 1 base from V and 2 bases from J; junction bases left unmatched: 1. This CDR3 has 15 residues. CDR3: CSARASGRTYNEQFF. The CDR3 bases are TGCAGTGCTAGAGCTAGCGGGAGGACCTACAATGAGCAGTTCTTC.

This clonotype has just one count. The chain uses TRBV6-1 and TRBJ2-4, with 9 bases that match TRBD1. With the DNA end fitting TRBJ2-7 better, the J assignment may be wrong. The germline gives CDR1 MNHNS, CDR2 SASEGT. The CDR3 covers 15 residues. The DNA of the CDR3 is TGTGCCAGCAGGCTTTGGGACAGGGTTCCCTACGAGCAGTACTTC. This gives the protein CASRLWDRVPYEQYF.

The chain joins TRBV5-1 to TRBJ2-1; 10 bases line up with TRBD2. CDR1 and CDR2 (germline): SGHRS, YFSETQ. This CDR3 region has 15 residues. With 7 bases clipped from V and 2 bases from J, the junction kept 6 bases outside the gene matches. The CDR3: CASRSSGSAYNEQFF. CDR3 coding DNA: TGCGCCAGCCGCTCTAGCGGGAGTGCCTACAATGAGCAGTTCTTC.

This chain links TRBV12-3 or TRBV12-4 with TRBJ2-7; 10 nucleotides align to TRBD2. The V segment lost 7 bases and the J segment 4 bases; nucleotides outside the gene matches: 7. The CDR3 runs to 14 residues. CDR3 coding DNA: TGTGCCAGCACTCCCCGGACTAGCGGTTACGAGCAGTACTTC. Translating it yields CASTPRTSGYEQYF.

DNA of the CDR3: TGTGCCAGCAGCCGGGACAGGGGGCGTAGAAATGAGCAGTTCTTC. Protein product: CASSRDRGRRNEQFF. This chain uses TRBV7-7 with TRBJ2-1; 12 bases line up with TRBD1. V was pared by 5 bases and J by 7 bases, with 6 bases of the junction left unmatched. Germline-derived CDR1 and CDR2 are SSHAT and FNYEAQ (reference sequence). The CDR3 has 15 amino acids.

The chain joins TRBV11-1 to TRBJ2-3; TRBD2 matches 10 bases. The germline CDR1 and CDR2 sequences are SGHAT and FQDESV (reference sequence). This CDR3 contains 16 residues. V shed 3 bases and J 6 bases; nucleotides not matched to a gene: 9. The CDR3 spells CASSLRTSGNVDTQYF. CDR3 nucleotides: TGTGCCAGCAGCTTGCGGACTAGCGGAAACGTCGATACGCAGTATTTT.

CDR3 region: CASSFRGRDKHGYTF. The CDR3 DNA is TGTGCCAGCAGTTTTAGGGGCAGGGATAAGCATGGCTACACCTTC. This chain uses TRBV12-3 or TRBV12-4 with TRBJ1-2; a possible D gene is TRBD1 (5 bases). This CDR3 spans 15 amino acids. Trimming took off 3 bases at V and 6 bases at J, with 17 bases between the two ends.

This chain uses TRBV6-5 with TRBJ2-3, with D unclear. The CDR3 is 17 residues long. The V gene lost 2 bases and the J gene lost 4 bases, with 19 bases spanning the gap. The V gene's germline CDR1 is MNHEY and CDR2 SVGAGI. CDR3 bases: TGTGCCAGCAGTTACGAGGACCCTGGGGTGTTTCCAGATACGCAGTATTTT. It translates to CASSYEDPGVFPDTQYF.

The chain links TRBV7-9 to TRBJ1-6; 7 bases agree with TRBD1. Germline loops: CDR1 SEHNR, CDR2 FQNEAQ (reference sequence). This CDR3 is 15 amino acids long. The ends lost 7 bases at V and 9 bases at J; junction bases unmatched: 12. CDR3 amino acids: CASKQQGFVGSPLHF. In DNA, the CDR3 is TGTGCCAGCAAGCAACAGGGGTTCGTAGGTTCACCCCTCCACTTT.

This clonotype was seen a single time. The gene calls are TRBV2 and TRBJ2-7, with D tentatively TRBD1 or TRBD2 (5 bases each). Per the germline V gene, CDR1 is SNHLY and CDR2 is FYNNEI. Between the trimmed V and J ends, which lost 4 bases and 0 bases, there was a span of 10 bases. The CDR3 spans 14 residues. CDR3 in amino acids: CASSVKGSSYEQYF. The DNA for the CDR3 is TGTGCCAGCAGTGTAAAGGGGAGCTCCTACGAGCAGTACTTC.

This clonotype was detected only a few times. The V and J genes are TRBV9 and TRBJ2-5, with a weak D call TRBD2 (5 bases). The DNA end is a closer match to TRBJ2-7, so the J assignment may be wrong. Germline loops: CDR1 SGDLS, CDR2 YYNGEE. The CDR3 is 17 amino acids. The CDR3 DNA sequence: TGTGCCAGCAGCGTAGGCCCATCCGAGGGAGAGTTATACGAGCAGTACTTC. It yields the protein CASSVGPSEGELYEQYF.

This chain joins TRBV6-5 and TRBJ1-1, with 8 bases fitting TRBD1. Germline CDR1 reads MNHEY; CDR2 reads SVGAGI. V trimming: 7 bases; J trimming: 6 bases; junction bases outside the gene matches: 7. CDR3 length: 13 amino acids. CDR3 in DNA: TGTGCCAGCAAAGGACAGGGAACGGCTGAAGCTTTCTTT. Translation: CASKGQGTAEAFF.

The chain couples TRBV12-3 or TRBV12-4 to TRBJ1-1; maybe TRBD1 (5 bases). Trimming took off 2 bases at V and 1 base at J, with 20 bases between the two ends. This CDR3 has 18 residues. CDR3 DNA: TGTGCCAGCAGTTTACGGGTACTGGGGCGCGTCCGGAACACTGAAGCTTTCTTT. Translating gives CASSLRVLGRVRNTEAFF.

CDR3 sequence: CASSLARDPRYEQYF. The CDR3 DNA is TGTGCCAGCAGCTTAGCGAGGGACCCGCGCTACGAGCAGTACTTC. This chain links TRBV7-2 with TRBJ2-7, with D perhaps being TRBD1 or TRBD2 (5 bases each). The CDR3 runs 15 residues. In germline, CDR1 is SGHTA, CDR2 FQGNSA. The V end was cut by 0 bases, the J end by 3 bases, with 12 bases between.

V gene TRBV21-1 combines with J gene TRBJ1-6. TRBV21-1 is reported as a pseudogene. The CDR3 has 17 residues. CDR3: CASSKAPQETVDSPLHF. The DNA of the CDR3 is TGTGCCAGCAGCAAAGCGCCGCAAGAAACGGTTGATTCACCCCTCCACTTT.

This clonotype appeared a few times. The rearrangement links TRBV5-5 to TRBJ2-6; tentative D call: TRBD1 (6 bases). The CDR3 has 18 residues. V was pared by 1 base and J by 0 bases, with 14 bases between. From germline, CDR1 is SGHKS and CDR2 YYEKEE (reference sequence). The CDR3 protein is CASSLRGGPNSGANVLTF. The CDR3 nucleotides read TGTGCCAGCAGCTTGAGAGGGGGACCCAACTCTGGGGCCAACGTCCTGACTTTC.

The V and J genes are TRBV2 and TRBJ2-3; no clear D. Trimming cost V 1 base and J 14 bases, with 13 bases left between them. The CDR3 contains 12 residues. Germline V gives CDR1 SNHLY, CDR2 FYNNEI. The CDR3 nucleotides are TGTGCCAGCAGTGAAGTACCGTTCTACGCGTATTTT. It specifies CASSEVPFYAYF.

This clonotype was seen more than once but under ten times. Being one base from a much bigger clone, this may be a read error. The gene calls are TRBV29-1 and TRBJ1-1; D is ambiguous. This CDR3 comprises 15 residues. CDR1 SQVTM and CDR2 ANQGSEA come from the germline V gene. CDR3 bases: TGCAGCGTTGAATGGTGGCCGGGAGGTGACACTGAAGTTTTCTTT. Protein sequence: CSVEWWPGGDTEVFF.